A single sample gave rise to the 14 T cell receptor beta chains below, sequenced in a study of blood T cell repertoires in COVID-19. Produced via immunoSEQ multiplex PCR; TCRdb's table is partial and in-frame only. This table has 150,000 to 200,000 clones, just over 90% appearing once. Sequenced input: peripheral blood. The receptors were gathered from a woman aged 55-75 years with COVID-19, enrolled during active disease.

J is TRBJ2-2 and V is TRBV3-1 (or the pseudogene TRBV3-2), with D tentatively TRBD2 (5 bases). Trimming took 6 bases from V and 5 from J, leaving 13 bases between them. CDR3 size: 14 residues. Germline V gene sequence: CDR1 LGHDT, CDR2 YNNKEL (reference sequence). Here the CDR3 reads CASSKEAITGELFF. The CDR3 region has the DNA TGTGCCAGCAGTAAGGAGGCAATAACCGGGGAGCTGTTTTTT.

The count of this clone is one. The chain employs TRBV13 and TRBJ2-7, with TRBD2 matching over 12 bases. Looked up from germline, CDR1 is PRHDT and CDR2 is FYEKMQ (reference sequence). The CDR3 has 16 residues. J lost 4 bases, V lost 4 bases, and 8 bases had no gene match. CDR3 residues: CASSSPSGGARYEQYF. Written as DNA, the CDR3 is TGTGCCAGCAGCTCGCCTAGCGGGGGGGCGAGGTACGAGCAGTACTTC.

The chain links TRBV6-2 or TRBV6-3 to TRBJ2-2, with 7 bases aligning to TRBD2. The V gene end was trimmed by 3 bases and the J gene end by 2 bases; junction bases not matched to a gene: 9. Germline values: CDR1 MNHEY, CDR2 SVGEGT. The CDR3 contains 17 residues. CDR3 nucleotide sequence: TGTGCCAGCAGTTATCCCCTCGCGGGGGTTAACACCGGGGAGCTGTTTTTT. Its translation is CASSYPLAGVNTGELFF.

CDR3 sequence reads: CASSPTERGELGQPQHF. Here the CDR3 DNA reads TGTGCCAGCAGCCCCACTGAGCGGGGAGAGCTAGGGCAGCCCCAGCATTTT. The V call is TRBV4-2, the J call TRBJ1-5; D gene uncertain. With 4 bases removed from V and 7 bases from J, the gap between germline ends came to 23 bases. Per germline, CDR1 LGHNA and CDR2 YNFKEQ. The CDR3 covers 17 residues.

For this clone: Within the sample, other DNA sequences also encode this same CDR3. The chain couples TRBV10-3 to TRBJ1-1; D unresolved. This CDR3 spans 14 amino acids. The germline V and J ends were trimmed by 7 bases and 0 bases, with 12 bases remaining between them. CDR1 is ENHRY and CDR2 is SYGVKD in the germline V gene. CDR3 loop: CAINPTGVNTEAFF. The CDR3 nucleotides are TGTGCCATCAATCCGACGGGAGTGAACACTGAAGCTTTCTTT.

This clone appeared a few times. V usage is TRBV15 and J usage is TRBJ1-2, with 11 bases fitting TRBD1. The CDR3 consists of 16 residues. Germline V gene lookup returns CDR1 LNHNV and CDR2 YYDKDF (reference sequence). Trimming cost V 1 base and J 3 bases; bases outside gene matches: 4. As DNA, the CDR3 is TGTGCCACCAGCAGAGGGACAGGGGGCGCGTACTATGGCTACACCTTC. Translation: CATSRGTGGAYYGYTF.

J is TRBJ2-1 and V is TRBV7-3, with 10 bases aligning to TRBD1. Trimming at V came to 4 bases and at J to 3 bases, leaving 3 bases not matched to a gene. Germline V gene lookup returns CDR1 SGHTA and CDR2 FQGTGA. The CDR3 contains 15 residues. CDR3 in DNA: TGTGCCAGCAGCTGGGGACAGGGGCTCTACAATGAGCAGTTCTTC. Residues: CASSWGQGLYNEQFF.

The chain couples TRBV7-6 to TRBJ2-7, with 7 bases that match TRBD1. There are 14 residues in the CDR3. Germline CDR1 SGHVS, CDR2 FNYEAQ. V was pared by 6 bases and J by 9 bases, with 14 bases of the junction left unmatched. CDR3 sequence (DNA): TGTGCCAGCAGTTCCGGGACAGACTTCCATCGGCAGTACTTC. Translating it yields CASSSGTDFHRQYF.

This sequence joins TRBV10-3 and TRBJ1-2; D not certain. This CDR3 is built from 11 residues. Trimming left V 3 bases short and J 6 bases short, with 5 bases between. Germline V gives CDR1 ENHRY, CDR2 SYGVKD. As DNA, the CDR3 is TGTGCCATCAGTGACTCTCATGGCTACACCTTC. Translating gives CAISDSHGYTF.

CDR3 nucleotides: TGTGCCAGCAGTCGAGGGTTGAGCAATCAGCCCCAGCATTTT. It translates to CASSRGLSNQPQHF. This sequence joins TRBV6-5 and TRBJ1-5; D is undetermined. Trimming pared 5 bases from V and 1 base from J, leaving 9 bases between. CDR3 size: 14 residues. CDR1 and CDR2 (germline): MNHEY, SVGAGI.

The table lists this clone with a count of one. J is TRBJ2-2 and V is TRBV6-2 or TRBV6-3; TRBD2 matches 11 bases. Germline V gene lookup returns CDR1 MNHEY and CDR2 SVGEGT. Unmatched junction bases numbered 5, after V lost 3 bases and J lost 2 bases. CDR3 length: 17 residues. In DNA form, the CDR3 reads TGTGCCAGCAGTTATGAACTAGCGGGGGTTAACACCGGGGAGCTGTTTTTT. As protein: CASSYELAGVNTGELFF.

This clone appeared a single time. The chain has TRBV19 and TRBJ2-6; tentative D call: TRBD1 (6 bases). The CDR3 extends over 15 amino acids. The germline CDR1 and CDR2 sequences are LNHDA and SQIVND (reference sequence). The V gene lost 7 bases and the J gene lost 8 bases, with 18 bases spanning the gap. The CDR3 sequence is CASTGTNSPSNVLTF. The DNA of the CDR3 is TGTGCCAGTACCGGGACAAACTCCCCGTCCAACGTCCTGACTTTC. The whole variable domain, filled in from reference TRBV19 and TRBJ2-6, reads DGGITQSPKYLFRKEGQNVTLSCEQNLNHDAMYWYRQDPGQGLRLIYYSQIVNDFQKGDIAEGYSVSREKKESFPLTVTSAQKNPTAFYLCASTGTNSPSNVLTFGAGSRLTVL.

The V and J genes are TRBV6-5 and TRBJ2-1; tentatively, D is TRBD1 (6 bases). CDR3 size: 13 residues. V lost 4 bases, J lost 8 bases, and 12 bases lay in between. Per germline, CDR1 MNHEY and CDR2 SVGAGI. CDR3 in DNA: TGTGCCAGCAGTTTCACAGGGATCCATGAGCAGTTCTTC. It translates to CASSFTGIHEQFF.

The rearrangement links TRBV5-1 to TRBJ2-7, with D perhaps matching TRBD2 (6 bases). Between the trimmed V and J ends, which lost 4 bases and 2 bases, there was a span of 16 bases. Germline V gene lookup returns CDR1 SGHRS and CDR2 YFSETQ. The CDR3 has 15 amino acids. The CDR3 nucleotides read TGCGCCAGCAGCAAACGGACGGAGGGAACCTACGAGCAGTACTTC. Encoded protein: CASSKRTEGTYEQYF. The full variable domain, with the rest looked up from reference TRBV5-1 and TRBJ2-7, is KAGVTQTPRYLIKTRGQQVTLSCSPISGHRSVSWYQQTPGQGLQFLFEYFSETQRNKGNFPGRFSGRQFSNSRSEMNVSTLELGDSALYLCASSKRTEGTYEQYFGPGTRLTVT.